These 20 T cell receptor beta chains originate from one sample sequenced in a study of blood T cell repertoires in COVID-19. Profiling relied on immunoSEQ multiplex PCR, and the TCRdb table lists in-frame clones only, not all of them. The sample has around 320,000 clones, roughly 89% seen once. Specimen: peripheral blood. The receptor set was obtained from a woman aged 30 to 39 with COVID-19, enrolled during active disease.

The V and J genes are TRBV11-2 and TRBJ2-7, with TRBD2 matching over 12 bases. Germline V gene sequence: CDR1 SGHAT, CDR2 FQNNGV. This CDR3 spans 16 amino acids. The junction had 10 bases not matched to a gene; V was cut back by 6 bases and J by 4 bases. CDR3 sequence reads: CASRPGLAGSKYEQYF. The DNA for the CDR3 is TGTGCCAGCAGACCAGGACTAGCGGGGTCCAAGTACGAGCAGTACTTC.

This chain links TRBV18 with TRBJ2-5, with D tentatively TRBD1 (7 bases). The V gene's germline CDR1 is KGHSH and CDR2 LQKENI. There are 16 residues in the CDR3. V was trimmed by 1 base and J by 5 bases, leaving 17 bases between them. The CDR3 DNA sequence: TGTGCCAGCTCACCACGTTCAGGGGGGTCGGGTGAGACCCAGTACTTC. Protein sequence: CASSPRSGGSGETQYF. Supplemented by reference TRBV18 and TRBJ2-5, the full variable domain reads NAGVMQNPRHLVRRRGQEARLRCSPMKGHSHVYWYRQLPEEGLKFMVYLQKENIIDESGMPKERFSAEFPKEGPSILRIQQVVRGDSAAYFCASSPRSGGSGETQYFGPGTRLLVL.

The chain couples TRBV30 to TRBJ2-3, with 7 bases identical to TRBD2. CDR3 length: 14 residues. Trimming took 4 bases from V and 0 from J; bases not matched to a gene: 4. Germline CDR1 and CDR2: GTSNPN and SVGIG (reference sequence). The CDR3 region has the DNA TGTGCCTGGACAAACGGGGGGAGCACAGATACGCAGTATTTT. It encodes CAWTNGGSTDTQYF.

There are a few counts of this clone. The rearrangement uses TRBV28 and TRBJ1-2, with 9 positions matching TRBD1. With V trimmed by 4 bases and J by 2 bases, 11 bases remained unmatched. Germline V gives CDR1 MDHEN, CDR2 SYDVKM. The CDR3 is made up of 17 amino acids. DNA for the CDR3: TGTGCCAGCAGTTCACCGGGACAGGGCAAAGAGAACTATGGCTACACCTTC. This codes for CASSSPGQGKENYGYTF.

This chain connects TRBV10-3 to TRBJ2-2; 8 nucleotides line up with TRBD1. The V and J ends lost 0 bases and 5 bases, in that order; junction bases with no gene match: 20. Germline loops: CDR1 ENHRY, CDR2 SYGVKD. The CDR3 covers 21 residues. This chain's CDR3 is CAISESTRDRPHQVWTGELFF. CDR3 bases: TGTGCCATCAGTGAGTCGACTCGGGACAGGCCTCATCAGGTCTGGACCGGGGAGCTGTTTTTT.

The chain recombines TRBV5-3 with TRBJ2-7; a possible D gene is TRBD2 (5 bases). TRBV5-3 is labeled an ORF, and its function is uncertain. The CDR3 spans 11 residues. The V end lost 6 bases, the J end lost 6 bases, and 10 bases lay between the germline ends. CDR3 DNA: TGTGCCAGAATTGAGGGCATCGAGCAGTACTTC. Its protein product is CARIEGIEQYF.

The gene calls are TRBV29-1 and TRBJ1-3; D call uncertain. The CDR3 contains 13 residues. The germline gives CDR1 SQVTM, CDR2 ANQGSEA. V lost 3 bases and J lost 4, with 10 bases in between. CDR3 region: CSVESQYGNTIYF. Here the CDR3 DNA reads TGCAGCGTTGAGTCACAATACGGAAACACCATATATTTT. Drawing the rest from reference TRBV29-1 and TRBJ1-3, the complete variable domain is SAVISQKPSRDICQRGTSLTIQCQVDSQVTMMFWYRQQPGQSLTLIATANQGSEATYESGFVIDKFPISRPNLTFSTLTVSNMSPEDSSIYLCSVESQYGNTIYFGEGSWLTVV.

The CDR3 region is CASSSRAETQYF. CDR3 DNA sequence: TGTGCCAGCAGCTCAAGAGCAGAGACCCAGTACTTC. The genes are TRBV11-2 and TRBJ2-5; D gene ambiguous. Trimming left V 4 bases short and J 4 bases short, with 7 bases between. The CDR3 spans 12 residues. The germline V gene encodes CDR1 SGHAT and CDR2 FQNNGV.

This chain connects TRBV20-1 to TRBJ1-1, with TRBD1 matching 7 bases. Germline lookup yields CDR1 DFQATT and CDR2 SNEGSKA (reference sequence). V lost 3 bases to trimming and J lost 2 bases; unmatched junction nucleotides: 12. The CDR3 runs 16 residues. The CDR3 reads CSASISGGLANTEAFF. The CDR3 DNA reads as TGCAGTGCTAGTATTTCAGGGGGACTGGCAAACACTGAAGCTTTCTTT.

J is TRBJ1-2 and V is TRBV7-2; D ambiguous. This CDR3 comprises 13 residues. Per germline, CDR1 SGHTA and CDR2 FQGNSA. Trimming left V 5 bases short and J 4 bases short, with 11 bases between. The CDR3 reads CASSTPGSYGYTF. CDR3 nucleotides: TGTGCCAGCAGCACTCCGGGGTCCTATGGCTACACCTTC.

J is TRBJ1-5 and V is TRBV15; D uncertain. This CDR3 region has 15 residues. Trimming removed 0 bases at V and 3 bases at J, with 9 bases between. Germline V gives CDR1 LNHNV, CDR2 YYDKDF (reference sequence). This chain's CDR3 is CATSRDLTANQPQHF. CDR3 in DNA: TGTGCCACCAGCAGAGATCTCACAGCCAATCAGCCCCAGCATTTT.

This chain connects TRBV7-9 to TRBJ1-2, with D hard to call. Trimming took 5 bases from V and 4 from J, leaving 11 bases between them. In germline, CDR1 is SEHNR, CDR2 FQNEAQ (reference sequence). This CDR3 is 13 amino acids long. CDR3 loop: CASSRPGGYGYTF. In DNA form, the CDR3 reads TGTGCCAGCAGCCGACCGGGAGGCTATGGCTACACCTTC.

V gene TRBV5-4 combines with J gene TRBJ1-1; D ambiguous. V lost 2 bases to trimming and J lost 4 bases, with 12 bases between them. The CDR3 spans 14 residues. CDR1 SGHNT and CDR2 YYREEE come from the germline V gene (reference sequence). The CDR3, as DNA: TGTGCCAGCAGCTTTGGCAGCGGGAGCACTGAAGCTTTCTTT. It translates to CASSFGSGSTEAFF.

This clone was seen just once. The V gene is TRBV28, the J gene TRBJ1-2; no reliable D call. The CDR3 is made up of 12 amino acids. Trimming stripped 2 bases from V and 8 bases from J, with 9 bases between. Germline V CDR1 and CDR2: MDHEN, SYDVKM. The CDR3 region is CASSLGEGGYTF. In DNA form, the CDR3 reads TGTGCCAGCAGTTTAGGGGAGGGCGGCTACACCTTC.

This sequence joins TRBV29-1 and TRBJ1-2; D is uncertain. The V gene lost 8 bases and the J gene lost 4 bases, with 5 bases spanning the gap. Germline CDR1 and CDR2: SQVTM and ANQGSEA. The CDR3 extends over 9 amino acids. The CDR3 nucleotides read TGCAGCCTTTCCTATGGCTACACCTTC. Translated: CSLSYGYTF.

This sequence joins TRBV7-6 and TRBJ2-7, with 8 positions matching TRBD1. This CDR3 spans 14 amino acids. V was clipped by 3 bases and J by 5 bases; unmatched bases: 6. The germline V gene encodes CDR1 SGHVS and CDR2 FNYEAQ. CDR3 residues: CASSFGTGYDEQYF. The DNA for the CDR3 is TGTGCCAGCAGCTTCGGGACAGGTTACGACGAGCAGTACTTC.

The chain recombines TRBV6-5 with TRBJ1-2; no firm D call. The germline V gene has CDR1 MNHEY and CDR2 SVGAGI. The CDR3 runs to 13 residues. With 8 bases removed from V and 5 bases from J, the gap between germline ends came to 15 bases. CDR3 in amino acids: CASGSGISYGYTF. The CDR3 bases are TGTGCCAGCGGATCGGGGATTTCTTATGGCTACACCTTC.

The CDR3 reads CASALAPVYQPQHF. CDR3 DNA sequence: TGTGCCAGCGCCCTTGCCCCAGTTTATCAGCCCCAGCATTTT. The chain combines TRBV2 with TRBJ1-5, with D uncertain. Germline-derived CDR1 and CDR2 are SNHLY and FYNNEI. This CDR3 spans 14 amino acids. The germline V and J ends were trimmed by 8 bases and 5 bases, with 16 bases remaining between them.

The sample holds one count of this clone. J is TRBJ1-6 and V is TRBV11-2, with D hard to call. CDR3 length: 16 residues. Deletions cut 1 base from V and 11 bases from J, with 18 bases between. Germline values: CDR1 SGHAT, CDR2 FQNNGV. The CDR3 DNA reads as TGTGCCAGCAGCTTAGTCGGGGTGAGCCCACACACACCCCTCCACTTT. This translates into CASSLVGVSPHTPLHF. Full variable domain (outside the CDR3, taken from reference TRBV11-2 and TRBJ1-6): EAGVAQSPRYKIIEKRQSVAFWCNPISGHATLYWYQQILGQGPKLLIQFQNNGVVDDSQLPKDRFSAERLKGVDSTLKIQPAKLEDSAVYLCASSLVGVSPHTPLHFGNGTRLTVT.

V usage is TRBV3-1 (or the pseudogene TRBV3-2) and J usage is TRBJ2-7; TRBD1 aligns across 10 bases. Per germline, CDR1 LGHDT and CDR2 YNNKEL (reference sequence). The CDR3 covers 16 residues. V lost 3 bases to trimming and J lost 3 bases; unmatched junction nucleotides: 8. The CDR3 nucleotides are TGTGCCAGCAGCCAGGGACAGGGGTACGTGGGCTACGAGCAGTACTTC. Translated: CASSQGQGYVGYEQYF.